Frequency places the clone carrying this T cell receptor (beta chain) as medium-sized. This sample was included in a study of T cell clusters in autoimmune cytopenias. Study background: Per sample, median TRB depth was about 48,000 reads, yielding a median about 2,500 distinct clonotypes.

Multiplex touch-down PCR amplified TRB using TRB-A and TRB-B pools in one tube. No DNA is given; TCRdb re-called the multiplex PCR reads and lists each CDR3 protein once. The sample yields roughly 6,900 distinct CDR3 sequences, of which the top ten take up 3.5% to 4.5%. This CDR3 comprises 14 residues. Germline V gene lookup returns CDR1 SGHVS and CDR2 FNYEAQ. Some 39,000 genome equivalents of blood DNA were amplified for TRB. This sample was shared with a second study, whose subject was T cell repertoires in aging, cancer and after chemotherapy. Per that paper: The repertoire data cannot show anything about immunological memory following chemotherapy.

The chain couples TRBV7-6 to TRBJ2-7; TCRdb's assignment of TRBD1 cannot be checked, as there is no DNA. The origin of this receptor is a human donor in good health. Sequenced: peripheral blood. The chain's CDR3 is CASSLDRGPYEQYF.